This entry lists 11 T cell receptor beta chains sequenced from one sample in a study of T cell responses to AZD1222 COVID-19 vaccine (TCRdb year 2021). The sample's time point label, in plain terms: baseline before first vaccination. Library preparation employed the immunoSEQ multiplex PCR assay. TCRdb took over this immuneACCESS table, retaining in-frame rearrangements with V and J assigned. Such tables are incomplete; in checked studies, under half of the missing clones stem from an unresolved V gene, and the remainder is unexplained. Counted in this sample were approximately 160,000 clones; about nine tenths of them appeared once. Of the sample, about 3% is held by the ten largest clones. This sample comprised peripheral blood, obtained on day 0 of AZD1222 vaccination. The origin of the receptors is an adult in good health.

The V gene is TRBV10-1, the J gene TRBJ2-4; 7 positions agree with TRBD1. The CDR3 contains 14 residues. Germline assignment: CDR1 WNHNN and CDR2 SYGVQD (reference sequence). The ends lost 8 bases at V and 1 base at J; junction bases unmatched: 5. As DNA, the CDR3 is TGCGCCAGCGGACAGGTAGGCGCCAAAAACATTCAGTACTTC. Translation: CASGQVGAKNIQYF.

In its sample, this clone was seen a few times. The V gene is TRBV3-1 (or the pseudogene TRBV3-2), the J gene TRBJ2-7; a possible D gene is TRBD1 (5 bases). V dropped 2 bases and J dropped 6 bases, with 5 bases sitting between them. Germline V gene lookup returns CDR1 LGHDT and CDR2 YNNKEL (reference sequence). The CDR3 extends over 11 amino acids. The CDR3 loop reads CASSQQGEQYF. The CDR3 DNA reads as TGTGCCAGCAGCCAACAGGGCGAGCAGTACTTC.

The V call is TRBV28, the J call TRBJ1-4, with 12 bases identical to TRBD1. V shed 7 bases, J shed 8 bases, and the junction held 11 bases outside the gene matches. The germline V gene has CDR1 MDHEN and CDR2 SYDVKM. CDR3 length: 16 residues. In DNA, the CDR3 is TGTGCCAGCACCGGACGGGTTGGGACAGGGGGCGAAAAACTGTTTTTT. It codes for CASTGRVGTGGEKLFF.

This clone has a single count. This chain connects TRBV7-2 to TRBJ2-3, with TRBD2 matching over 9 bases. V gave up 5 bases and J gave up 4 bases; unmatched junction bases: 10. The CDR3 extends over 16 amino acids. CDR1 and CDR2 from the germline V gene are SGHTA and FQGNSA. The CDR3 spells CASSPSGGGASDTQYF. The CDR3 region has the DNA TGTGCCAGCAGCCCTTCGGGCGGGGGGGCGTCAGATACGCAGTATTTT.

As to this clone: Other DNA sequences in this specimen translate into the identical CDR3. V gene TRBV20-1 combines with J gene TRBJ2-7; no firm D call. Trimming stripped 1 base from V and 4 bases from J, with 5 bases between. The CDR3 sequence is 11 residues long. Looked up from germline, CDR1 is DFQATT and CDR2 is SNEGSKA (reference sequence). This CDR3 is CSARVGYEQYF. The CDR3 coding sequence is TGCAGTGCTAGAGTGGGGTACGAGCAGTACTTC.

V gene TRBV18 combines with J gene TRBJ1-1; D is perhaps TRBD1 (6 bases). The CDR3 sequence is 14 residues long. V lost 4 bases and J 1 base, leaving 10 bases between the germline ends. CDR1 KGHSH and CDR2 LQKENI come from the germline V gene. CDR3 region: CASSLDRTNTEAFF. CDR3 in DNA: TGTGCCAGCTCACTCGACAGGACGAACACTGAAGCTTTCTTT.

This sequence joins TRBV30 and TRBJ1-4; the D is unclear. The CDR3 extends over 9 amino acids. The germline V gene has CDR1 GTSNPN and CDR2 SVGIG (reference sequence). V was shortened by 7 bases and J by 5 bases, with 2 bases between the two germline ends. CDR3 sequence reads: CAYNEKLFF. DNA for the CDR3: TGTGCCTACAATGAAAAACTGTTTTTT.

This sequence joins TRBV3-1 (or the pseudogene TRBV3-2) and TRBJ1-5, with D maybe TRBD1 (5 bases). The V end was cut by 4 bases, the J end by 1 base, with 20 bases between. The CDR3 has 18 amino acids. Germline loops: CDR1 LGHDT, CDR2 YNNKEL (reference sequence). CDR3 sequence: CASSPGYRDSSSNQPQHF. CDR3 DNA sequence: TGTGCCAGCAGCCCCGGGTATAGGGACTCCTCGAGCAATCAGCCCCAGCATTTT.

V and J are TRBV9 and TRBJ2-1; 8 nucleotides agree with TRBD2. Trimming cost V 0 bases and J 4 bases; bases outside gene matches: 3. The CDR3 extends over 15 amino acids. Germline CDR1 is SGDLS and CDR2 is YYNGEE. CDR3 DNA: TGTGCCAGCAGCGTAGGTGGCGGGGGGTACAATGAGCAGTTCTTC. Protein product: CASSVGGGGYNEQFF. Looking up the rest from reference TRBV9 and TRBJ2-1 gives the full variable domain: DSGVTQTPKHLITATGQRVTLRCSPRSGDLSVYWYQQSLDQGLQFLIQYYNGEERAKGNILERFSAQQFPDLHSELNLSSLELGDSALYFCASSVGGGGYNEQFFGPGTRLTVL.

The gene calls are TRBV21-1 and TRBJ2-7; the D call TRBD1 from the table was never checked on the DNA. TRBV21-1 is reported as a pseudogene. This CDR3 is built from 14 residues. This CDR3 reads CASSPPGQPYEQYF. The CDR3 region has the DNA TGTGCCAGCAGCCCCCCGGGACAGCCCTACGAGCAGTACTTC.

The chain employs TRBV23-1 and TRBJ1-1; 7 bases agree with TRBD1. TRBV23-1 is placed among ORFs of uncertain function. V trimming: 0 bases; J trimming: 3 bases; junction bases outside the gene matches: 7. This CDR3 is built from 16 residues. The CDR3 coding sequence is TGCGCCAGCAGTCAATCAGAGACAGGGAGGGACACTGAAGCTTTCTTT. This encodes CASSQSETGRDTEAFF.